Listed here are 10 T cell receptor beta chains from one sample, sequenced in a study of T cell repertoires in cytomegalovirus infection. TCRdb re-derived calls from the reads in MiXCR, one entry per CDR3 protein. The table records roughly 630,000 distinct CDR3 sequences, less than 25% of them present only once. Sequenced material: CD8+ T cells from PBMCs. Receptor source: a human donor in good health (CMV status not recorded). Some clones in this sample may be carry-over from other donors' samples.

This chain uses TRBV29-1 with TRBJ1-2, with 7 positions matching TRBD1. Germline CDR1 is SQVTM and CDR2 is ANQGSEA. The CDR3 has 14 amino acids. V was pared by 0 bases and J by 3 bases, with 4 bases of the junction left unmatched. The CDR3 DNA is TGCAGCGTTGAAGATAGGGACAGAGACTATGGCTACACCTTC. Translated: CSVEDRDRDYGYTF.

This clonotype was seen a handful of times. The chain combines TRBV20-1 with TRBJ2-1; 7 bases line up with TRBD1. Germline loops: CDR1 DFQATT, CDR2 SNEGSKA (reference sequence). The CDR3 sequence is 16 residues long. V was pared by 3 bases and J by 8 bases, with 16 bases of the junction left unmatched. The CDR3 DNA reads as TGCAGTGCTAGTTACAGGGGACCCGGTTTGGGCTATGAGCAGTTCTTC. Its protein product is CSASYRGPGLGYEQFF.

This clonotype was picked up many times. CDR3 region: CASSQMWNTEAFF. The CDR3 DNA is TGTGCCAGCAGCCAAATGTGGAACACTGAAGCTTTCTTT. The V gene is TRBV7-9, the J gene TRBJ1-1; D not resolved. CDR1 is SEHNR, CDR2 FQNEAQ, per germline (reference sequence). V was clipped by 5 bases and J by 1 base, with 8 bases between them. The CDR3 has 13 residues.

The chain uses TRBV29-1 and TRBJ2-7, with 7 bases aligning to TRBD2. V lost 4 bases and J lost 6; bases outside the gene matches: 3. Germline V lookup: CDR1 SQVTM, CDR2 ANQGSEA. The CDR3 is 11 residues long. The CDR3 region has the DNA TGCAGCGTTGTGTCGGGGGGCGAGCAGTACTTC. Its translation: CSVVSGGEQYF.

This clonotype showed up just a few times. The chain carries TRBV29-1 and TRBJ2-3; tentative D call: TRBD2 (5 bases). The germline V and J ends were trimmed by 5 bases and 3 bases, with 9 bases remaining between them. CDR1 is SQVTM, CDR2 ANQGSEA, per germline. The CDR3 length is 12 residues. The CDR3 loop reads CSVPTRTDTQYF. As DNA, the CDR3 is TGCAGCGTTCCCACTAGGACAGATACGCAGTATTTT.

This clonotype was counted only a few times. This chain connects TRBV6-2 or TRBV6-3 to TRBJ2-1; no reliable D call. The germline CDR1 and CDR2 sequences are MNHEY and SVGEGT. Trimming removed 7 bases at V and 4 bases at J, with 8 bases between. The CDR3 is 12 residues long. Written as DNA, the CDR3 is TGTGCCAGCAAAAAGGGTTACAATGAGCAGTTCTTC. It specifies CASKKGYNEQFF.

This clonotype has just a few counts. The chain carries TRBV27 and TRBJ2-7; possible D gene TRBD2, 6 bases. In germline, CDR1 is MNHEY, CDR2 SMNVEV (reference sequence). V was cut by 3 bases and J by 3 bases, with 12 bases left in between. This CDR3 is built from 14 residues. CDR3 bases: TGTGCCAGCAGTTTCCGGACTACCGTCTACGAGCAGTACTTC. The encoded protein is CASSFRTTVYEQYF.

This clonotype has only a few counts. V gene TRBV6-1 combines with J gene TRBJ2-5, with D tentatively TRBD2 (6 bases). Germline CDR1 MNHNS, CDR2 SASEGT. The CDR3 extends over 13 amino acids. The germline V and J ends were trimmed by 8 bases and 2 bases, with 12 bases remaining between them. CDR3 nucleotide sequence: TGTGCCAGCTCTGCGGGAAATCAAGAGACCCAGTACTTC. Encoded protein: CASSAGNQETQYF.

The sample holds a few counts of this clonotype. V gene TRBV28 combines with J gene TRBJ1-1; D ambiguous. The CDR3 consists of 14 residues. In germline, CDR1 is MDHEN, CDR2 SYDVKM. Deletions cut 2 bases from V and 3 bases from J, with 10 bases between. For the CDR3, the DNA is TGTGCCAGCAGTTTAGTGGGATCCCACACTGAAGCTTTCTTT. Protein product: CASSLVGSHTEAFF.

The table lists this clonotype with many counts. This chain joins TRBV6-2 or TRBV6-3 and TRBJ2-2; TRBD1 might be the D (8 bases). The V end was cut by 2 bases, the J end by 3 bases, with 19 bases between. The CDR3 consists of 18 residues. In germline, CDR1 is MNHEY, CDR2 SVGEGT. CDR3 in amino acids: CASSYRATGEGDTGELFF. The CDR3 DNA is TGTGCCAGCAGTTACCGGGCGACAGGGGAGGGGGACACCGGGGAGCTGTTTTTT.